This entry lists 18 T cell receptor beta chains sequenced from one sample in a study of CD8 T cells in Susac syndrome. Random hexamers served to reverse transcribe about 0.5 to 1 ug RNA. TCRdb used MiXCR to reprocess the immunoSEQ multiplex PCR reads, holding one entry per CDR3 protein. The sample has roughly 100,000 distinct CDR3 sequences, roughly 94% seen once. The sequenced sample consisted of CD4+ T cells from PBMCs. All receptors derive from a human donor with Susac syndrome.

This chain joins TRBV6-1 and TRBJ2-1; D may be TRBD1 or TRBD2 (5 bases each). This CDR3 region has 17 residues. The germline V and J ends were trimmed by 3 bases and 0 bases, with 15 bases remaining between them. Germline V gene lookup returns CDR1 MNHNS and CDR2 SASEGT. The CDR3 here is CASSEFRWGSSYNEQFF. The CDR3 DNA reads TGTGCCAGCAGTGAGTTCCGGTGGGGGAGCTCCTACAATGAGCAGTTCTTC.

V usage is TRBV20-1 and J usage is TRBJ1-5; D not resolved. With 3 bases removed from V and 4 bases from J, the gap between germline ends came to 10 bases. The CDR3 spans 13 residues. Germline CDR1 is DFQATT and CDR2 is SNEGSKA (reference sequence). DNA of the CDR3: TGCAGTGCTAGTTATCTGGGGAATCAGCCCCAGCATTTT. This codes for CSASYLGNQPQHF.

This clonotype was detected only once. CDR3 nucleotides: TGTGCCAGCAGTGGGACTAGTAGATCCTACAATGAGCAGTTCTTC. Its translation is CASSGTSRSYNEQFF. The V and J genes are TRBV25-1 and TRBJ2-1; TRBD2 aligns across 7 bases. Trimming took 4 bases from V and 1 from J; bases not matched to a gene: 4. Germline CDR1 is MGHDK and CDR2 is SYGVNS. The CDR3 has 15 residues.

V and J are TRBV12-3 or TRBV12-4 and TRBJ1-6; D is unresolved. V shed 5 bases and J shed 3 bases, with 8 bases lying between them. There are 14 residues in the CDR3. The CDR3 spells CASSEASYNSPLHF. CDR3 DNA sequence: TGTGCCAGCAGTGAGGCCAGCTATAATTCACCCCTCCACTTT.

This clonotype was seen just once. The V and J genes are TRBV28 and TRBJ1-2; the match to TRBD1 covers 9 bases. J was trimmed by 2 bases and V by 6 bases; bases with no gene match: 16. The CDR3 extends over 18 amino acids. Germline values: CDR1 MDHEN, CDR2 SYDVKM. The CDR3 spells CASRQNPGQGSPNYGYTF. In DNA form, the CDR3 reads TGTGCCAGCAGGCAGAATCCGGGACAGGGAAGCCCCAACTATGGCTACACCTTC.

This chain links TRBV10-3 with TRBJ2-1, with D perhaps matching TRBD2 (6 bases). The CDR3 loop spans 12 amino acids. Germline V gene data show CDR1 as ENHRY and CDR2 as SYGVKD. Trimming shortened V by 8 bases and J by 5 bases, and 10 bases separated the two germline ends. This chain's CDR3 is CAIQPGDNEQFF. CDR3 nucleotides: TGTGCCATCCAGCCGGGGGACAATGAGCAGTTCTTC.

In nucleotides, the CDR3 is TGTGCCAGCAGCTCTTCGACAGGGGCGTACGGAGCGACTAATGAAAAACTGTTTTTT. Its translation: CASSSSTGAYGATNEKLFF. The rearrangement joins TRBV27 to TRBJ1-4; the match to TRBD1 covers 8 bases. V lost 6 bases and J lost 2; bases outside the gene matches: 17. The CDR3 extends over 19 amino acids. Germline loops: CDR1 MNHEY, CDR2 SMNVEV (reference sequence).

The chain uses TRBV19 and TRBJ1-5; tentative D call: TRBD1 (5 bases). V was shortened by 5 bases and J by 1 base, with 15 bases between the two germline ends. This CDR3 comprises 16 residues. Germline loops: CDR1 LNHDA, CDR2 SQIVND (reference sequence). The CDR3 DNA follows: TGTGCCAGTAGTTCCGTGGGGGGATTCAGCAATCAGCCCCAGCATTTT. Protein: CASSSVGGFSNQPQHF.

This clonotype has more than one count but fewer than ten. The rearrangement links TRBV7-3 to TRBJ1-2; no definite D call. This CDR3 spans 13 amino acids. Germline assignment: CDR1 SGHTA and CDR2 FQGTGA. The V and J ends lost 1 base and 0 bases respectively, with 3 bases between them. CDR3 in DNA: TGTGCCAGCAGCTTAAACTCTAACTATGGCTACACCTTC. Its translation is CASSLNSNYGYTF.

This chain uses TRBV5-6 with TRBJ2-1; 8 bases are a match to TRBD1. J lost 6 bases, V lost 4 bases, and 6 bases had no gene match. Germline V lookup: CDR1 SGHDT, CDR2 YYEEEE. The CDR3 is 14 residues long. The CDR3 loop reads CASSLDRGINEQFF. DNA for the CDR3: TGTGCCAGCAGCCTTGACAGGGGAATCAATGAGCAGTTCTTC.

This chain links TRBV18 with TRBJ2-1; TRBD2 matches 7 bases. This CDR3 region has 14 residues. CDR1 and CDR2 (germline): KGHSH, LQKENI. The junction had 5 bases not matched to a gene; V was cut back by 3 bases and J by 6 bases. The CDR3 loop reads CASSPPREGNEQFF. The CDR3 nucleotides read TGTGCCAGCTCACCCCCCAGGGAGGGCAATGAGCAGTTCTTC. The complete variable domain, with remaining parts taken from reference TRBV18 and TRBJ2-1, reads NAGVMQNPRHLVRRRGQEARLRCSPMKGHSHVYWYRQLPEEGLKFMVYLQKENIIDESGMPKERFSAEFPKEGPSILRIQQVVRGDSAAYFCASSPPREGNEQFFGPGTRLTVL.

The chain is built from TRBV6-2 or TRBV6-3 and TRBJ1-6; no clear D. CDR1 and CDR2 from the germline V gene are MNHEY and SVGEGT. V dropped 7 bases and J dropped 8 bases, with 12 bases sitting between them. The CDR3 runs 13 residues. In DNA, the CDR3 is TGTGCCAGCACCGTTAGAGGCCATTCACCCCTCCACTTT. It translates to CASTVRGHSPLHF.

V and J are TRBV12-3 or TRBV12-4 and TRBJ1-2; D is ambiguous. This CDR3 contains 13 residues. V was shortened by 3 bases and J by 4 bases, with 9 bases between the two germline ends. The DNA for the CDR3 is TGTGCCAGCAGTTTGGGGAGAGGCTATGGCTACACCTTC. Protein sequence: CASSLGRGYGYTF.

CDR3 amino acids: CSASGQGYYEQYF. The CDR3 coding sequence is TGCAGCGCGTCGGGACAGGGATACTACGAGCAGTACTTC. The chain is built from TRBV29-1 and TRBJ2-7; 9 nucleotides agree with TRBD1. Germline values: CDR1 SQVTM, CDR2 ANQGSEA. The CDR3 has 13 amino acids. V dropped 7 bases and J dropped 3; count of bases not matched to a gene: 7.

This chain joins TRBV9 and TRBJ1-2; D is unresolved. V was trimmed by 0 bases and J by 8 bases, leaving 17 bases between them. This CDR3 has 15 amino acids. Germline V CDR1 and CDR2: SGDLS, YYNGEE. Written as DNA, the CDR3 is TGTGCCAGCAGCGTAGGTGGTGAGGATCTCCGGGGCTACACCTTC. Its protein product is CASSVGGEDLRGYTF.

CDR3 nucleotide sequence: TGTGCCTGGGCTAGGAGCTCTGGGGCCAACGTCCTGACTTTC. Residues: CAWARSSGANVLTF. The chain links TRBV30 to TRBJ2-6; unclear D gene. CDR3 size: 14 residues. CDR1 and CDR2 from the germline V gene are GTSNPN and SVGIG (reference sequence). Between the trimmed V and J ends, which lost 5 bases and 0 bases, there was a span of 8 bases.

V is TRBV7-9 and J is TRBJ2-2; D is unresolved. The CDR3 is 15 amino acids. V was trimmed by 6 bases and J by 3 bases, leaving 14 bases between them. CDR1 is SEHNR and CDR2 is FQNEAQ in the germline V gene (reference sequence). The CDR3 nucleotides are TGTGCCAGCAGGTTCTCGGGTTCATACACCGGGGAGCTGTTTTTT. It codes for CASRFSGSYTGELFF. The whole variable domain, remainder taken from reference TRBV7-9 and TRBJ2-2, is DTGVSQNPRHKITKRGQNVTFRCDPISEHNRLYWYRQTLGQGPEFLTYFQNEAQLEKSRLLSDRFSAERPKGSFSTLEIQRTEQGDSAMYLCASRFSGSYTGELFFGEGSRLTVL.

The chain uses TRBV30 and TRBJ2-4, with unresolved D. Trimming stripped 1 base from V and 0 bases from J, with 10 bases between. The CDR3 has 15 residues. Per germline, CDR1 GTSNPN and CDR2 SVGIG (reference sequence). This CDR3 is CAWSGAQGAKNIQYF. As DNA, the CDR3 is TGTGCCTGGAGTGGGGCCCAAGGAGCCAAAAACATTCAGTACTTC. Variable domain in full (rest from reference TRBV30 and TRBJ2-4): SQTIHQWPATLVQPVGSPLSLECTVEGTSNPNLYWYRQAAGRGLQLLFYSVGIGQISSEVPQNLSASRPQDRQFILSSKKLLLSDSGFYLCAWSGAQGAKNIQYFGAGTRLSVL.